Below are 24 T cell receptor beta chains sequenced from a single sample in a study of T-cell memory formation after mild COVID-19. TCRdb processed the 5' RACE reads anew with MiXCR; each CDR3 protein has one entry. This table has some 13,000 distinct CDR3 sequences, 12% appearing once. What was sequenced was PBMCs or a T cell subset sorted from them (not recorded which). The receptors come from an adult woman who had mild COVID-19 (a few samples of this study predate the infection). Cell type and time point are not known.

This clonotype was observed many times. The chain uses TRBV15 and TRBJ1-1; D remains ambiguous. The germline gives CDR1 LNHNV, CDR2 YYDKDF (reference sequence). Trimming took off 2 bases at V and 1 base at J, with 11 bases between the two ends. The CDR3 consists of 15 residues. CDR3 nucleotides: TGTGCCACCAGCAGAAAAACAGCCTGGAACACTGAAGCTTTCTTT. It encodes CATSRKTAWNTEAFF.

Many counts were recorded for this clonotype. CDR3 protein: CASSQAGSYNEQFF. The CDR3 DNA sequence: TGCGCCAGCAGCCAAGCCGGATCCTACAATGAGCAGTTCTTC. The chain uses TRBV4-1 and TRBJ2-1; D is unclear. Germline-derived CDR1 and CDR2 are MGHRA and YSYEKL. V was pared by 1 base and J by 1 base, with 5 bases between. The CDR3 has 14 amino acids.

At least ten counts were recorded for this clonotype. This chain links TRBV28 with TRBJ2-5; either TRBD1 or TRBD2 may fit D (6 bases each). The germline V gene encodes CDR1 MDHEN and CDR2 SYDVKM. This CDR3 region has 13 residues. V lost 5 bases and J 3 bases, leaving 10 bases between the germline ends. In nucleotides, the CDR3 is TGTGCCAGCAGTCAGGAGGGGGAAGAGACCCAGTACTTC. It encodes CASSQEGEETQYF.

This clonotype was seen a handful of times. This sequence joins TRBV18 and TRBJ1-1; TRBD1 matches 9 bases. Trimming took 2 bases from V and 5 from J; bases not matched to a gene: 6. Germline CDR1 reads KGHSH; CDR2 reads LQKENI. This CDR3 has 15 amino acids. The CDR3 DNA follows: TGTGCCAGCTCACCAGCCCCGACAGGGGGGACTGAAGCTTTCTTT. This codes for CASSPAPTGGTEAFF.

At least ten counts were recorded for this clonotype. The J gene is TRBJ2-7, the V gene TRBV6-2 or TRBV6-3; D might be TRBD1 or TRBD2, each matching 6 bases. CDR3 length: 16 amino acids. Trimming removed 0 bases at V and 2 bases at J, with 14 bases between. CDR1 and CDR2 from the germline V gene are MNHEY and SVGEGT. CDR3 protein: CASSYSGPGAAYEQYF. The CDR3 DNA follows: TGTGCCAGCAGTTACTCGGGACCGGGGGCGGCCTACGAGCAGTACTTC.

The rearrangement joins TRBV12-3 or TRBV12-4 to TRBJ1-2; 8 bases are shared with TRBD1. This CDR3 spans 17 amino acids. With V trimmed by 2 bases and J by 3 bases, 11 bases remained unmatched. CDR3 region: CASSLRVQGASDYGYTF. The CDR3 DNA is TGTGCCAGCAGTTTAAGGGTTCAGGGGGCTTCAGACTATGGCTACACCTTC.

The table lists this clonotype with many counts. The chain carries TRBV9 and TRBJ2-5, with 8 bases aligning to TRBD2. The trim removed 4 bases at V and 5 bases at J, leaving 10 bases unmatched. CDR1 and CDR2 from the germline V gene are SGDLS and YYNGEE. The CDR3 is 15 amino acids. The CDR3 coding sequence is TGTGCCAGCAGCACTAGCGGAGGAGGTGGGGAGACCCAGTACTTC. Encoded protein: CASSTSGGGGETQYF.

The table lists this clonotype with many counts. V and J are TRBV7-9 and TRBJ1-2, with 7 bases fitting TRBD1. From germline, CDR1 is SEHNR and CDR2 FQNEAQ (reference sequence). The CDR3 contains 18 residues. With 4 bases clipped from V and 4 bases from J, the junction kept 18 bases outside the gene matches. The CDR3: CASSSSTRGDPTIYGYTF. CDR3 nucleotides: TGTGCCAGCAGCTCTTCAACCAGGGGGGACCCCACCATCTATGGCTACACCTTC.

This clonotype was seen repeatedly, ten times or more. V and J are TRBV4-1 and TRBJ2-7; TRBD1 is a possible D gene (5 bases). Germline-derived CDR1 and CDR2 are MGHRA and YSYEKL. V shed 4 bases and J shed 3 bases, with 13 bases lying between them. The length of the CDR3 is 14 residues. The CDR3 reads CASSLTADNYEQYF. CDR3 bases: TGCGCCAGCAGCCTGACGGCGGACAACTACGAGCAGTACTTC.

The sample holds many counts of this clonotype. V is TRBV7-6 and J is TRBJ2-3; D unclear. The V gene's germline CDR1 is SGHVS and CDR2 FNYEAQ. The CDR3 has 14 residues. V was trimmed by 5 bases and J by 2 bases, leaving 11 bases between them. CDR3 loop: CASSARAVTDTQYF. The CDR3, as DNA: TGTGCCAGCAGCGCCCGGGCAGTCACAGATACGCAGTATTTT.

This clonotype has a count of ten or more. This chain links TRBV4-1 with TRBJ2-7; possible D gene TRBD1, 6 bases. Germline V gene sequence: CDR1 MGHRA, CDR2 YSYEKL. This CDR3 is built from 15 residues. V was clipped by 2 bases and J by 3 bases, with 14 bases between them. The CDR3 DNA reads TGCGCCAGCAGCCAATTAGGGGCAGGGGACTACGAGCAGTACTTC. Protein sequence: CASSQLGAGDYEQYF.

This clonotype was picked up many times. V and J are TRBV6-5 and TRBJ1-1; no clear D. V lost 5 bases and J 1 base, leaving 11 bases between the germline ends. Germline CDR1 and CDR2: MNHEY and SVGAGI. The CDR3 covers 14 residues. CDR3 in DNA: TGTGCCAGCAGTGTATTTGGGCAGAACACTGAAGCTTTCTTT. Amino acid sequence: CASSVFGQNTEAFF.

This clonotype was counted ten times or more. The V and J genes are TRBV7-9 and TRBJ1-3; D is unclear. The CDR3 has 13 residues. Germline V gene lookup returns CDR1 SEHNR and CDR2 FQNEAQ (reference sequence). With 4 bases removed from V and 0 bases from J, the gap between germline ends came to 4 bases. The CDR3 is CASSWGSGNTIYF. CDR3 in DNA: TGTGCCAGCAGCTGGGGCTCTGGAAACACCATATATTTT. Filled out from reference TRBV7-9 and TRBJ1-3, the complete variable domain reads DTGVSQNPRHKITKRGQNVTFRCDPISEHNRLYWYRQTLGQGPEFLTYFQNEAQLEKSRLLSDRFSAERPKGSFSTLEIQRTEQGDSAMYLCASSWGSGNTIYFGEGSWLTVV.

This clonotype appeared many times. V gene TRBV7-9 combines with J gene TRBJ1-5; TRBD1 aligns across 7 bases. The ends lost 1 base at V and 2 bases at J; junction bases unmatched: 8. This CDR3 contains 17 residues. CDR1 SEHNR and CDR2 FQNEAQ come from the germline V gene (reference sequence). Here the CDR3 reads CASSLDGTGVGNQPQHF. CDR3 nucleotide sequence: TGTGCCAGCAGCTTAGACGGAACAGGGGTAGGCAATCAGCCCCAGCATTTT.

This clonotype was seen at least ten times. The V and J genes are TRBV27 and TRBJ2-7, with unresolved D. Trimming took 3 bases from V and 0 from J, leaving 6 bases between them. CDR3 length: 13 amino acids. CDR1 is MNHEY, CDR2 SMNVEV, per germline (reference sequence). CDR3 residues: CASSFSSSYEQYF. In nucleotides, the CDR3 is TGTGCCAGCAGTTTCAGTAGCTCCTACGAGCAGTACTTC.

At least ten counts were recorded for this clonotype. V gene TRBV7-9 combines with J gene TRBJ1-2, with 9 positions matching TRBD1. The CDR3 has 17 residues. Germline lookup yields CDR1 SEHNR and CDR2 FQNEAQ (reference sequence). Losses at the gene ends were 5 bases for V and 0 bases for J; bases not matched to a gene: 10. CDR3: CASSPAGTGWPNYGYTF. CDR3 coding DNA: TGTGCCAGCAGCCCAGCCGGGACAGGGTGGCCTAACTATGGCTACACCTTC.

This clonotype was seen at least ten times. The V and J genes are TRBV20-1 and TRBJ1-5; no definite D call. The CDR3 spans 12 residues. V was clipped by 3 bases and J by 2 bases, with 5 bases between them. Germline V CDR1 and CDR2: DFQATT, SNEGSKA (reference sequence). The CDR3 DNA reads as TGCAGTGCTAGTTCAGGCAATCAGCCCCAGCATTTT. It codes for CSASSGNQPQHF.

This clonotype has at least ten counts. The chain uses TRBV5-1 and TRBJ2-1; the D call may be TRBD1 or TRBD2 (5 bases each). The CDR3 contains 16 residues. The germline CDR1 and CDR2 sequences are SGHRS and YFSETQ. V was shortened by 4 bases and J by 15 bases, with 29 bases between the two germline ends. The CDR3 spells CASSPLVGARGKDGFF. CDR3 DNA sequence: TGCGCCAGCAGCCCCCTGGTTGGGGCTCGGGGTAAAGATGGGTTCTTC.

This clonotype was detected only a few times. The chain uses TRBV6-1 and TRBJ2-5; D ambiguous. Trimming took off 7 bases at V and 5 bases at J, with 5 bases between the two ends. The germline V gene encodes CDR1 MNHNS and CDR2 SASEGT. The CDR3 has 10 amino acids. CDR3 residues: CASTWETQYF. As DNA, the CDR3 is TGTGCCAGCACGTGGGAGACCCAGTACTTC.

The chain is built from TRBV11-2 and TRBJ1-2; TRBD1 agrees at 8 bases. V lost 5 bases to trimming and J lost 7 bases; unmatched junction nucleotides: 6. The CDR3 is 13 amino acids. The germline gives CDR1 SGHAT, CDR2 FQNNGV. CDR3 bases: TGTGCCAGCAGCACGACAGGGGCGGTTGGCTACACCTTC. Amino acid sequence: CASSTTGAVGYTF.

This clonotype was recorded at least ten times. The rearrangement uses TRBV28 and TRBJ2-3; no firm D call. Trimming shortened V by 3 bases and J by 2 bases, and 15 bases separated the two germline ends. Per germline, CDR1 MDHEN and CDR2 SYDVKM. The CDR3 consists of 16 residues. The CDR3 bases are TGTGCCAGCAGTTTCCGGTCTTTGCGGATCACAGATACGCAGTATTTT. Amino acid sequence: CASSFRSLRITDTQYF.

This clonotype was recorded at least ten times. The chain recombines TRBV5-1 with TRBJ1-6; D gene ambiguous. CDR1 SGHRS and CDR2 YFSETQ come from the germline V gene. The CDR3 spans 17 residues. Trimming removed 0 bases from V and 0 bases from J, with 10 bases in between. The CDR3, as DNA: TGCGCCAGCAGCTTGGAGTCACAGAGCTCCTATAATTCACCCCTCCACTTT. It translates to CASSLESQSSYNSPLHF.

This clonotype was observed at least ten times. The chain couples TRBV19 to TRBJ2-7; D may match TRBD1 or TRBD2 (5 bases each). The CDR3 runs 15 residues. Germline lookup yields CDR1 LNHDA and CDR2 SQIVND (reference sequence). V was cut by 5 bases and J by 3 bases, with 17 bases left in between. CDR3 in amino acids: CASSQFGTAVYEQYF. The CDR3 DNA follows: TGTGCCAGTAGTCAATTCGGGACCGCTGTCTACGAGCAGTACTTC.

This clonotype was counted at least ten times. The chain has TRBV18 and TRBJ1-1, with D possibly TRBD1 on 5 matching bases. The CDR3 sequence is 14 residues long. V dropped 5 bases and J dropped 1 base, with 11 bases sitting between them. Germline values: CDR1 KGHSH, CDR2 LQKENI. CDR3 region: CASSSTGPNTEAFF. The CDR3 nucleotides are TGTGCCAGCTCAAGTACAGGACCGAACACTGAAGCTTTCTTT. Full variable domain (missing parts from reference TRBV18 and TRBJ1-1): NAGVMQNPRHLVRRRGQEARLRCSPMKGHSHVYWYRQLPEEGLKFMVYLQKENIIDESGMPKERFSAEFPKEGPSILRIQQVVRGDSAAYFCASSSTGPNTEAFFGQGTRLTVV.